The clone carrying this T cell receptor beta chain has more than one count but fewer than ten. Some clones are missing from TCRdb's copy, which holds only in-frame ones; the method was immunoSEQ multiplex PCR. The sample yields about 140,000 clones, about 86% seen once. The V end was cut by 0 bases, the J end by 3 bases, with 12 bases between. The CDR3 spans 15 residues. Germline CDR1 reads LGHDT; CDR2 reads YNNKEL (reference sequence). The data were obtained in a study of blood T cell repertoires in COVID-19. V is TRBV3-1 (or the pseudogene TRBV3-2) and J is TRBJ2-7; tentatively, D is TRBD1 (6 bases). What was sequenced was peripheral blood. This sequence was found in a human donor in a cohort sampled during active COVID-19. CDR3 bases: TGTGCCAGCAGCCAAGATCCCAACAGGGACTACGAGCAGTACTTC. Protein product: CASSQDPNRDYEQYF.